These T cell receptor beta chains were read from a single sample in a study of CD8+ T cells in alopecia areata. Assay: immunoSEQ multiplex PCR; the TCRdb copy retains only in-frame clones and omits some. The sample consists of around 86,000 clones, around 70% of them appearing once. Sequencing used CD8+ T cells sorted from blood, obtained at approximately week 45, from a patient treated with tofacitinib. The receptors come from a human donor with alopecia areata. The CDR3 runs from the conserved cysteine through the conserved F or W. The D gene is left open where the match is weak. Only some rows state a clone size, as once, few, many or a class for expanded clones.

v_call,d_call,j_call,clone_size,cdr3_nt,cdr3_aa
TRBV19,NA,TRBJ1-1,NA,TGTGCCAGTAGTATGACCTTGAACACTGAAGCTTTCTTT,CASSMTLNTEAFF
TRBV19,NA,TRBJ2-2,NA,TGTGCCAGTAGTATGTCAGATTCGAACACCGGGGAGCTGTTTTTT,CASSMSDSNTGELFF
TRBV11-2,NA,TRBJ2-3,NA,TGTGCCAGCAGCTTAGGGGGGGCTGCAGATACGCAGTATTTT,CASSLGGAADTQYF
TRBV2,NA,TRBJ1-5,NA,TGTGCCAGCAGCTCGGGGATGCTCAATCAGCCCCAGCATTTT,CASSSGMLNQPQHF
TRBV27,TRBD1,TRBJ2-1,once,TGTGCCAGCAGTCCTCCGCGGGACAGGGGATACAATGAGCAGTTCTTC,CASSPPRDRGYNEQFF
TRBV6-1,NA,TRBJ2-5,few,TGTGCCAGCAGAAAGGGGGAGGGCCTGGGAGAGACCCAGTACTTC,CASRKGEGLGETQYF
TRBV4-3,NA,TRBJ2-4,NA,TGCGCCAGCAGCCAAGATAGGGCGAGTTTAAACATTCAGTACTTC,CASSQDRASLNIQYF
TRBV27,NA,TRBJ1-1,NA,TGTGCCAGCAGTTTATTATCCGGCACTGAAGCTTTCTTT,CASSLLSGTEAFF
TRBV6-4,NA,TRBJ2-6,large,TGTGCCAGCAGCCCGGCGGCCGGGGCTGGGGCCAACGTCCTGACTTTC,CASSPAAGAGANVLTF
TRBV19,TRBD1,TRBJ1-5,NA,TGTGCCAGTAGTAGCGGGACAGCAGAACGCAATCAGCCCCAGCATTTT,CASSSGTAERNQPQHF
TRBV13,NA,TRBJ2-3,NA,TGTGCCAGCAGCTTAGAAGCAACAGGCCCGCAGTATTTT,CASSLEATGPQYF
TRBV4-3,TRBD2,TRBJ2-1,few,TGCGCCAGCAGCCAAGAGAGTACGGGGGGGCTCTACAATGAGCAGTTCTTC,CASSQESTGGLYNEQFF
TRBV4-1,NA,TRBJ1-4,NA,TGCGCCAGCAGCCAAGTCGCCGCGGGAAAACTGTTTTTT,CASSQVAAGKLFF
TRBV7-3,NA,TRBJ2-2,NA,TGTGCCAGCAGCCCATCGGGCACCGGGGAGCTGTTTTTT,CASSPSGTGELFF
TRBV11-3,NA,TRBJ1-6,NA,TGTGCCAGCAGCCCCTGGGTTACAGGGTATGATTCACCCCTCCACTTT,CASSPWVTGYDSPLHF
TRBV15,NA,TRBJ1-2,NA,TGTGCCACCAGCAGAGAACCGGCCGCGTCCAATGGCTACACCTTC,CATSREPAASNGYTF
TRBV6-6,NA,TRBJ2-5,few,TGTGCCAGCAGTCAACCCGGTACCAAAGAGACCCAGTACTTC,CASSQPGTKETQYF
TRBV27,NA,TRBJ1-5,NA,TGTGCCAGCAGTCCATCGTGGGGTGATAGCAATCAGCCCCAGCATTTT,CASSPSWGDSNQPQHF
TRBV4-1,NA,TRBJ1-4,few,TGCGCCAGCACCCATATCCCCGGGGGAGGACTGTTTTTT,CASTHIPGGGLFF
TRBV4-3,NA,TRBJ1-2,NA,TGCGCCAGCAGCCAAGATTGGTCGACAGCAAGTGGCTACACCTTC,CASSQDWSTASGYTF
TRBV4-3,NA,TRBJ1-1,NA,TGCGCCAGCAGCCAAGATTTGTTGGGGACTGAAGCTTTCTTT,CASSQDLLGTEAFF
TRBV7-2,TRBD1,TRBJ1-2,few,TGTGCCAGCAGCTTAGAACCGACAGGGGGTGGGGGCTACACCTTC,CASSLEPTGGGGYTF
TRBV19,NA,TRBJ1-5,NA,TGTGCCAGTAGCTACCGGGGGAATCAGCCCCAGCATTTT,CASSYRGNQPQHF
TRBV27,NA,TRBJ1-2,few,TGTGCCAGCAGTTTACGTACAGATGGATCCTATGGCTACACCTTC,CASSLRTDGSYGYTF
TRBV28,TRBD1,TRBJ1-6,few,TGTGCCAGCAGACTTGGGACAGCTTATAATTCACCCCTCCACTTT,CASRLGTAYNSPLHF
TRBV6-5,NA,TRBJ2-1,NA,TGTGCCAGCAGCCTCAGCCCCGGGGGCAATGAGCAGTTCTTC,CASSLSPGGNEQFF
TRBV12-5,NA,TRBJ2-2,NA,TGTGCTAGTGGTTTGGGGGTTACCGGGGAGCTGTTTTTT,CASGLGVTGELFF
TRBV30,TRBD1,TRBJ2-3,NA,TGTGCCTGGAGCTCCGGGACAGGTTCAGATACGCAGTATTTT,CAWSSGTGSDTQYF
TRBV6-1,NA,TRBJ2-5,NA,TGTGCCAGCAGTAGGTCGAGAGGGGAGACCCAGTACTTC,CASSRSRGETQYF
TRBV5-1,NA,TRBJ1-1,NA,TGCGCCAGCAGCTTGGTAGGGTCTACTGAAGCTTTCTTT,CASSLVGSTEAFF
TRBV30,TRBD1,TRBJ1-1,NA,TGTGCCTGGGGACAGGGGGCCCTTGAAGCTTTCTTT,CAWGQGALEAFF
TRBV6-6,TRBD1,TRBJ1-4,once,TGTGCCAGCAGTTCTCAGGGGGCATATGAAAAACTGTTTTTT,CASSSQGAYEKLFF
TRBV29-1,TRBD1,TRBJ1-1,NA,TGCAGCGTTGAAGAGAACAGGGGGCACACTGAAGCTTTCTTT,CSVEENRGHTEAFF
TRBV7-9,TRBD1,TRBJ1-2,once,TGTGCCAGCAGCTCCCAGCACGAAGACAGGGGAGGATATGGCTACACCTTC,CASSSQHEDRGGYGYTF
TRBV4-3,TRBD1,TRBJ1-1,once,TGCGCCAGCAGCCACGGGACAGCTAGTCAGAACACTGAAGCTTTCTTT,CASSHGTASQNTEAFF
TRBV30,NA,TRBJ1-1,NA,TGTGCCTGGAGTGTAATGAGGGGAGCTGAAGCTTTCTTT,CAWSVMRGAEAFF